These 31 T cell receptor beta chains were all obtained from the same sample, sequenced in a study of cytomegalovirus exposure and HLA in healthy donors. Primers for the PCR totalled 60 Vbeta and 13 Jbeta. TCRdb keeps only in-frame clones here, not all; method: immunoSEQ multiplex PCR. The sample includes 50,000 to 65,000 clones, less than 75% of them seen just once. Source material: PBMCs. These receptors were taken from a man aged 50 or older in good health and CMV-seropositive.

The V call is TRBV4-3, the J call TRBJ1-1; D is undetermined. With 0 bases removed from V and 11 bases from J, the gap between germline ends came to 13 bases. Germline assignment: CDR1 LGHNA and CDR2 YSLEER. CDR3 length: 13 residues. The CDR3 loop is CASSQDRPGEAFF. CDR3 coding DNA: TGCGCCAGCAGCCAAGACAGGCCCGGGGAGGCTTTCTTT.

The chain couples TRBV9 to TRBJ2-7, with TRBD2 matching 9 bases. The germline V gene has CDR1 SGDLS and CDR2 YYNGEE. V gave up 4 bases and J gave up 4 bases; unmatched junction bases: 12. This CDR3 is 16 amino acids long. CDR3 sequence reads: CASSSSASGERYEQYF. DNA for the CDR3: TGTGCCAGCAGCTCCTCGGCTAGCGGGGAACGTTACGAGCAGTACTTC.

The J gene is TRBJ2-7, the V gene TRBV30; possibly TRBD1 for D (5 bases). The germline V and J ends were trimmed by 3 bases and 5 bases, with 17 bases remaining between them. Germline lookup yields CDR1 GTSNPN and CDR2 SVGIG (reference sequence). The CDR3 totals 14 residues. The CDR3 region has the DNA TGTGCCTGGAGAAAATTCTCGACAGTCCACGAGCAGTACTTC. Its translation: CAWRKFSTVHEQYF.

The chain couples TRBV2 to TRBJ2-7; the match to TRBD2 covers 7 bases. V trimming: 6 bases; J trimming: 4 bases; junction bases outside the gene matches: 3. This CDR3 has 12 amino acids. The germline gives CDR1 SNHLY, CDR2 FYNNEI. The CDR3 DNA reads as TGTGCCAGCAGGGCGGGAGCATACGAGCAGTACTTC. Amino acid sequence: CASRAGAYEQYF.

The chain uses TRBV7-2 and TRBJ2-5; D perhaps matches TRBD2 (6 bases). V shed 7 bases and J shed 5 bases, with 17 bases lying between them. Germline CDR1 and CDR2: SGHTA and FQGNSA. CDR3 length equals 14 residues. The CDR3, as DNA: TGTGCCAGCACCGGGAGTTCCCGGGCGGAGACCCAGTACTTC. This gives the protein CASTGSSRAETQYF.

CDR3 coding DNA: TGTGCCAGCAGGGGAAGCGGGACCGCTTACAATGAGCAGTTCTTC. Its translation: CASRGSGTAYNEQFF. The rearrangement uses TRBV28 and TRBJ2-1; TRBD2 agrees at 7 bases. J gave up 4 bases and V 6 bases, and 9 bases lay outside the gene matches. The germline CDR1 and CDR2 sequences are MDHEN and SYDVKM. The CDR3 consists of 15 residues.

This chain links TRBV7-2 with TRBJ1-2, with 8 bases identical to TRBD1. Trimming removed 1 base from V and 2 bases from J; junction bases left unmatched: 9. This CDR3 spans 17 amino acids. From germline, CDR1 is SGHTA and CDR2 FQGNSA. CDR3 region: CASSLVGQGALNYGYTF. The CDR3 bases are TGTGCCAGCAGCTTAGTCGGCCAGGGGGCTTTGAACTATGGCTACACCTTC. The full variable domain, its missing parts supplied by reference TRBV7-2 and TRBJ1-2, is GAGVSQSPSNKVTEKGKDVELRCDPISGHTALYWYRQSLGQGLEFLIYFQGNSAPDKSGLPSDRFSAERTGGSVSTLTIQRTQQEDSAVYLCASSLVGQGALNYGYTFGSGTRLTVV.

The gene calls are TRBV28 and TRBJ2-1, with 9 bases that match TRBD1. The CDR3 sequence is 13 residues long. The junction had 0 bases not matched to a gene; V was cut back by 6 bases and J by 3 bases. The germline CDR1 and CDR2 sequences are MDHEN and SYDVKM. The DNA for the CDR3 is TGTGCCAGCAGGACAGGGGGCTACAATGAGCAGTTCTTC. Its protein product is CASRTGGYNEQFF.

This chain uses TRBV29-1 with TRBJ1-1; 8 bases are shared with TRBD1. The CDR3 is 13 amino acids. The germline V gene has CDR1 SQVTM and CDR2 ANQGSEA. J gave up 1 base and V 7 bases, and 5 bases lay outside the gene matches. CDR3 sequence reads: CSAGTGRNTEAFF. The CDR3 nucleotides read TGCAGCGCCGGGACAGGAAGGAACACTGAAGCTTTCTTT.

This clone was picked up one time. This chain uses TRBV13 with TRBJ1-1; TRBD1 matches 12 bases. This CDR3 is 13 amino acids long. V trimming: 9 bases; J trimming: 8 bases; junction bases outside the gene matches: 7. Germline loops: CDR1 PRHDT, CDR2 FYEKMQ (reference sequence). This CDR3 reads CASRDRGRPEAFF. CDR3 DNA sequence: TGTGCCAGTAGGGACAGGGGGCGCCCGGAAGCTTTCTTT.

The rearrangement links TRBV6-5 to TRBJ1-5; TRBD1 matches at 10 bases. Germline V gene data show CDR1 as MNHEY and CDR2 as SVGAGI. The V segment lost 2 bases and the J segment 7 bases; nucleotides outside the gene matches: 5. The CDR3 totals 15 residues. CDR3 protein: CASSYRTGGKQPQHF. The CDR3 DNA is TGTGCCAGCAGTTACCGGACAGGGGGGAAACAGCCCCAGCATTTT.

The rearrangement links TRBV29-1 to TRBJ1-2; 12 bases are shared with TRBD1. The ends lost 8 bases at V and 7 bases at J; junction bases unmatched: 8. Germline V gene data show CDR1 as SQVTM and CDR2 as ANQGSEA. The CDR3 covers 13 residues. CDR3 in amino acids: CSSGGTGGSGYTF. The CDR3, as DNA: TGCAGCTCCGGGGGGACAGGGGGCTCTGGCTACACCTTC.

This clone showed up just a few times. The chain has TRBV5-1 and TRBJ2-1, with TRBD1 matching over 10 bases. CDR3 size: 15 residues. From germline, CDR1 is SGHRS and CDR2 YFSETQ. V dropped 4 bases and J dropped 7; count of bases not matched to a gene: 8. The DNA for the CDR3 is TGCGCCAGCAGCCTTGGGACAGGGGCAGCGAATGAGCAGTTCTTC. Its protein is CASSLGTGAANEQFF.

The chain employs TRBV27 and TRBJ1-5; D may be TRBD1 (5 bases). Germline CDR1 MNHEY, CDR2 SMNVEV (reference sequence). The germline V and J ends were trimmed by 4 bases and 5 bases, with 9 bases remaining between them. The CDR3 spans 13 residues. The CDR3 DNA reads TGTGCCAGCAGTTGGACACCCGATCAGCCCCAGCATTTT. As protein: CASSWTPDQPQHF.

The chain combines TRBV29-1 with TRBJ2-2; 9 nucleotides agree with TRBD1. Trimming at V came to 8 bases and at J to 5 bases, leaving 12 bases not matched to a gene. The CDR3 loop spans 15 amino acids. Germline values: CDR1 SQVTM, CDR2 ANQGSEA. CDR3 region: CSMTRGTGRTGELFF. CDR3 nucleotide sequence: TGCAGCATGACCCGGGGGACAGGGAGGACCGGGGAGCTGTTTTTT.

This clone was counted a single time. The chain joins TRBV4-1 to TRBJ2-4, with a tentative D call TRBD1 (6 bases). Trimming cost V 4 bases and J 6 bases, with 16 bases left between them. CDR3 length: 15 amino acids. Germline assignment: CDR1 MGHRA and CDR2 YSYEKL. The CDR3 DNA follows: TGCGCCAGCAGCCGCGTCAGGGGAATAGGAAACATTCAGTACTTC. Its protein is CASSRVRGIGNIQYF.

This clone was seen a handful of times. The gene calls are TRBV28 and TRBJ1-2; 8 bases are shared with TRBD1. Germline loops: CDR1 MDHEN, CDR2 SYDVKM. With V trimmed by 6 bases and J by 5 bases, 11 bases remained unmatched. This CDR3 has 15 amino acids. The CDR3 loop reads CASSPAGGGWYGYTF. Written as DNA, the CDR3 is TGTGCCAGCAGCCCCGCAGGGGGCGGGTGGTATGGCTACACCTTC.

The chain joins TRBV28 to TRBJ2-1; TRBD1 agrees at 8 bases. V was clipped by 5 bases and J by 5 bases; unmatched bases: 11. This CDR3 is built from 16 residues. Germline V gene lookup returns CDR1 MDHEN and CDR2 SYDVKM. CDR3 coding DNA: TGTGCCAGCAGTCCGGACTCGGGACAGGACAACAATGAGCAGTTCTTC. Translation: CASSPDSGQDNNEQFF.

The chain recombines TRBV28 with TRBJ2-3; the match to TRBD2 covers 7 bases. The length of the CDR3 is 14 residues. The junction had 8 bases not matched to a gene; V was cut back by 11 bases and J by 0 bases. Germline V lookup: CDR1 MDHEN, CDR2 SYDVKM. In DNA form, the CDR3 reads TGTGCCGGGGGAGGGGAAGGGAGCACAGATACGCAGTATTTT. This gives the protein CAGGGEGSTDTQYF.

This clone was seen more than once but under ten times. J is TRBJ2-2 and V is TRBV6-1; a possible D gene is TRBD2 (5 bases). With 4 bases removed from V and 0 bases from J, the gap between germline ends came to 15 bases. Germline V gene data show CDR1 as MNHNS and CDR2 as SASEGT. CDR3 size: 17 residues. CDR3 protein: CASSVLSVRANTGELFF. As DNA, the CDR3 is TGTGCCAGCAGTGTTCTTTCCGTGCGGGCGAACACCGGGGAGCTGTTTTTT.

The sample holds a few counts of this clone. The chain employs TRBV7-8 and TRBJ1-4; D unresolved. This CDR3 spans 14 amino acids. The V end was cut by 5 bases, the J end by 8 bases, with 15 bases between. Germline-derived CDR1 and CDR2 are SGHVS and FQNEAQ. CDR3 sequence (DNA): TGTGCCAGCAGCCCCAGGCTTGATGGAGAAAAACTGTTTTTT. It encodes CASSPRLDGEKLFF. The full variable domain, with the rest looked up from reference TRBV7-8 and TRBJ1-4, is GAGVSQSPRYKVAKRGQDVALRCDPISGHVSLFWYQQALGQGPEFLTYFQNEAQLDKSGLPSDRFFAERPEGSVSTLKIQRTQQEDSAVYLCASSPRLDGEKLFFGSGTQLSVL.

The J gene is TRBJ2-2, the V gene TRBV29-1, with D possibly matching TRBD1 (6 bases). This CDR3 contains 12 residues. The V gene lost 7 bases and the J gene lost 6 bases, with 12 bases spanning the gap. Per germline, CDR1 SQVTM and CDR2 ANQGSEA. CDR3 sequence (DNA): TGCAGCGCTCCAGGGGTTTCCGGGGAGCTGTTTTTT. The encoded protein is CSAPGVSGELFF.

This rearrangement joins TRBV28 to TRBJ1-2, with 7 bases aligning to TRBD1. Germline V lookup: CDR1 MDHEN, CDR2 SYDVKM. This CDR3 contains 13 residues. J lost 2 bases, V lost 6 bases, and 3 bases had no gene match. In nucleotides, the CDR3 is TGTGCCAGCAGGAAACAGGGGAACTATGGCTACACCTTC. Amino acid sequence: CASRKQGNYGYTF.

The rearrangement uses TRBV11-2 and TRBJ1-1; weak D call: TRBD1 (6 bases). The germline CDR1 and CDR2 sequences are SGHAT and FQNNGV. The CDR3 runs 14 residues. V lost 2 bases and J lost 1, with 8 bases in between. The CDR3 coding sequence is TGTGCCAGCAGCTTACCGGGACAGAACACTGAAGCTTTCTTT. This sequence encodes CASSLPGQNTEAFF. The full variable domain, with the rest looked up from reference TRBV11-2 and TRBJ1-1, is EAGVAQSPRYKIIEKRQSVAFWCNPISGHATLYWYQQILGQGPKLLIQFQNNGVVDDSQLPKDRFSAERLKGVDSTLKIQPAKLEDSAVYLCASSLPGQNTEAFFGQGTRLTVV.

The V call is TRBV19, the J call TRBJ1-2; D is ambiguous. Trimming removed 6 bases from V and 9 bases from J, with 26 bases in between. Looked up from germline, CDR1 is LNHDA and CDR2 is SQIVND (reference sequence). CDR3 length: 16 residues. The CDR3 region is CASSRRGQHDSQRYTF. CDR3 sequence (DNA): TGTGCCAGTAGCCGGCGCGGGCAGCATGACTCCCAGCGCTACACCTTC.

The gene calls are TRBV5-1 and TRBJ1-6; TRBD1 matches at 9 bases. Germline-derived CDR1 and CDR2 are SGHRS and YFSETQ. After removal of 0 bases from V and 10 bases from J, the junction contained 5 bases not matched to a gene. The CDR3 is 15 amino acids. This CDR3 reads CASSLEGTGLSPLHF. For the CDR3, the DNA is TGCGCCAGCAGCTTGGAAGGGACAGGGCTATCACCCCTCCACTTT.

This chain joins TRBV7-9 and TRBJ2-7, with a possible D match to TRBD1 (6 bases). V was pared by 5 bases and J by 2 bases, with 10 bases between. The CDR3 covers 13 residues. Germline V lookup: CDR1 SEHNR, CDR2 FQNEAQ (reference sequence). CDR3 DNA sequence: TGTGCCAGCAGCGGACGGACAGCCTACGAGCAGTACTTC. Translated: CASSGRTAYEQYF. Together with reference TRBV7-9 and TRBJ2-7, the CDR3 gives the full variable domain: DTGVSQNPRHKITKRGQNVTFRCDPISEHNRLYWYRQTLGQGPEFLTYFQNEAQLEKSRLLSDRFSAERPKGSFSTLEIQRTEQGDSAMYLCASSGRTAYEQYFGPGTRLTVT.

This chain joins TRBV7-2 and TRBJ1-2, with D maybe TRBD1 (6 bases). Trimming removed 2 bases from V and 12 bases from J, with 13 bases in between. The length of the CDR3 is 12 residues. CDR1 is SGHTA and CDR2 is FQGNSA in the germline V gene. The DNA of the CDR3 is TGTGCCAGCAGCTTAAATAAGGGACAAAACACCTTC. This sequence encodes CASSLNKGQNTF.

This rearrangement joins TRBV1 to TRBJ2-7; the D call in the table, TRBD1, was not verified against the DNA. TRBV1 is classified as a pseudogene. The CDR3 totals 16 residues. CDR3 residues: CTSSPADRWFTYEQYF. The CDR3 nucleotides are TGCACCAGCAGCCCCGCGGACAGGTGGTTTACCTACGAGCAGTACTTC.

The chain joins TRBV27 to TRBJ1-2; D might be TRBD1 (5 bases). Germline CDR1 MNHEY, CDR2 SMNVEV (reference sequence). The CDR3 contains 14 residues. The germline V and J ends were trimmed by 2 bases and 4 bases, with 11 bases remaining between them. The CDR3 sequence: CASSLNTGTYGYTF. In DNA, the CDR3 is TGTGCCAGCAGTTTAAACACAGGAACCTATGGCTACACCTTC.

The rearrangement uses TRBV15 and TRBJ1-1, with D maybe TRBD1 (6 bases). The CDR3 totals 14 residues. Trimming stripped 3 bases from V and 1 base from J, with 9 bases between. From germline, CDR1 is LNHNV and CDR2 YYDKDF (reference sequence). The CDR3 region has the DNA TGTGCCACCAGCAGCATGGGGGCGAACACTGAAGCTTTCTTT. Encoded protein: CATSSMGANTEAFF.